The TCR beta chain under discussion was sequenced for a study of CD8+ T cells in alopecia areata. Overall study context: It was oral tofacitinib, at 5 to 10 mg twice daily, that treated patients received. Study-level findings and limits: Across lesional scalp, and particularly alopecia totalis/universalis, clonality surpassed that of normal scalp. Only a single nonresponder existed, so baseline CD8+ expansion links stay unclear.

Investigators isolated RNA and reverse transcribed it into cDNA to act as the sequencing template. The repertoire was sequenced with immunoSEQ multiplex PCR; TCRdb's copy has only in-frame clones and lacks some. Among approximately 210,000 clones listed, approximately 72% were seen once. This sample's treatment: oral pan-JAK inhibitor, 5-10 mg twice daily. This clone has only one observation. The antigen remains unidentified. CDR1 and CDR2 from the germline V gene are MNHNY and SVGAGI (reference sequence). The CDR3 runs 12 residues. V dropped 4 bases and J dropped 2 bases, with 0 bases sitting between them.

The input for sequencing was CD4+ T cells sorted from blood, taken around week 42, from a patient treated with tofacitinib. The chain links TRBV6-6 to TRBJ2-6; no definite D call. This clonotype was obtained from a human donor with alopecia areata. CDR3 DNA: TGTGCCAGCAGTTCTGGGGCCAACGTCCTGACTTTC. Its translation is CASSSGANVLTF.